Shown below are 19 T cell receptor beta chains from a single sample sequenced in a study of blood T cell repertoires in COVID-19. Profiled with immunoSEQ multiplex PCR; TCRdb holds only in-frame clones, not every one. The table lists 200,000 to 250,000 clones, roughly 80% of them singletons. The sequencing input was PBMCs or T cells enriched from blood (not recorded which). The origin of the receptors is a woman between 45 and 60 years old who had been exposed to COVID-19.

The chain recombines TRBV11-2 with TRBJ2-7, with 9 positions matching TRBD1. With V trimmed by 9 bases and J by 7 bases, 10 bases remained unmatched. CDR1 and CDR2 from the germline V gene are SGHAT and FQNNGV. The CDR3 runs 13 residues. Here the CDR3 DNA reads TGTGCCAGGTGGAAACAGGGGGCACGGGAGCAGTACTTC. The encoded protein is CARWKQGAREQYF.

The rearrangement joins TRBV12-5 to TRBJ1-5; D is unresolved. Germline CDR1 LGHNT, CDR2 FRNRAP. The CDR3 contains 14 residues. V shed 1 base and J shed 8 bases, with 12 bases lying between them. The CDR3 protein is CASGLDLRREPQHF. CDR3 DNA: TGTGCTAGTGGTTTGGACCTCCGGCGGGAGCCCCAGCATTTT.

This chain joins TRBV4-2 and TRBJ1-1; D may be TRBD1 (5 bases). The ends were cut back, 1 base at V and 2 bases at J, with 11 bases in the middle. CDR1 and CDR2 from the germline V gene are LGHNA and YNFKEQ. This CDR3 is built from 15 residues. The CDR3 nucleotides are TGTGCCAGCAGCCAAGGGGGCACGGCTAACACTGAAGCTTTCTTT. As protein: CASSQGGTANTEAFF.

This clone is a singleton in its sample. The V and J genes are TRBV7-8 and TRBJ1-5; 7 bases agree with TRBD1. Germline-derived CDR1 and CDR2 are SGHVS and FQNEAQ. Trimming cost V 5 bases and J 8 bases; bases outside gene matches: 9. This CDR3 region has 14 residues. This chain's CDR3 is CASSADREYEPQHF. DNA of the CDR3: TGTGCCAGCAGCGCCGACAGGGAGTATGAGCCCCAGCATTTT.

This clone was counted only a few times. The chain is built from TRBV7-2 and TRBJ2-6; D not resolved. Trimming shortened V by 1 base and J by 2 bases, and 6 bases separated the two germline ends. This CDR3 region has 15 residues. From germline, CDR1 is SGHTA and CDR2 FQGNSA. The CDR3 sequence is CASSLGGTGANVLTF. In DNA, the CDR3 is TGTGCCAGCAGCTTAGGAGGTACTGGGGCCAACGTCCTGACTTTC.

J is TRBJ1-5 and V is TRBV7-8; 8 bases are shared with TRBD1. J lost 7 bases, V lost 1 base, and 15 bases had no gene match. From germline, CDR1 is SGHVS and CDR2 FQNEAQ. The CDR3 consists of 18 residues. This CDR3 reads CASSLELAGQVIYQPQHF. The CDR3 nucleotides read TGTGCCAGCAGCTTAGAATTGGCGGGACAGGTCATCTACCAGCCCCAGCATTTT.

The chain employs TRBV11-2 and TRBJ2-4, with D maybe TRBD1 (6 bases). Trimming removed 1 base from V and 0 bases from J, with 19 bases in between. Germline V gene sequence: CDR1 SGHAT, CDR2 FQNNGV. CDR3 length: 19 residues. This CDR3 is CASSLGSGVPGIAKNIQYF. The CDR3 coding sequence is TGTGCCAGCAGCTTAGGGTCAGGGGTGCCAGGAATAGCCAAAAACATTCAGTACTTC. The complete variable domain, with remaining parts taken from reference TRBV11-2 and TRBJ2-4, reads EAGVAQSPRYKIIEKRQSVAFWCNPISGHATLYWYQQILGQGPKLLIQFQNNGVVDDSQLPKDRFSAERLKGVDSTLKIQPAKLEDSAVYLCASSLGSGVPGIAKNIQYFGAGTRLSVL.

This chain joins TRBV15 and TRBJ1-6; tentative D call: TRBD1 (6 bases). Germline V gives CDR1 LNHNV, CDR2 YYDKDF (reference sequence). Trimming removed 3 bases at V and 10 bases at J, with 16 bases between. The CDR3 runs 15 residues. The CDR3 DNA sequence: TGTGCCACCAGCAGCCACGGGGGGGGCAGCTCACCCCTCCACTTT. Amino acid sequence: CATSSHGGGSSPLHF.

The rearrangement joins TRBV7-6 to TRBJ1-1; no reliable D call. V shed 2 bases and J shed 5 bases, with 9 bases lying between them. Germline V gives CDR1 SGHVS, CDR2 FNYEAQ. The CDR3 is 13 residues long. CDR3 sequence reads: CASSLFPATEAFF. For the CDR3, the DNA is TGTGCCAGCAGCTTATTCCCAGCGACTGAAGCTTTCTTT. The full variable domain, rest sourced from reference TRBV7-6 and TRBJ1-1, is GAGVSQSPRYKVTKRGQDVALRCDPISGHVSLYWYRQALGQGPEFLTYFNYEAQQDKSGLPNDRFSAERPEGSISTLTIQRTEQRDSAMYRCASSLFPATEAFFGQGTRLTVV.

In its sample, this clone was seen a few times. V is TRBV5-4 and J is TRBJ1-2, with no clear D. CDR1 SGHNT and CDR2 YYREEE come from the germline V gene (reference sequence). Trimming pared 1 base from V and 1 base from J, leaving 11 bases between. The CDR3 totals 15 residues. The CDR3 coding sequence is TGTGCCAGCAGCTTGACTGGTGTCTTTAACTATGGCTACACCTTC. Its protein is CASSLTGVFNYGYTF.

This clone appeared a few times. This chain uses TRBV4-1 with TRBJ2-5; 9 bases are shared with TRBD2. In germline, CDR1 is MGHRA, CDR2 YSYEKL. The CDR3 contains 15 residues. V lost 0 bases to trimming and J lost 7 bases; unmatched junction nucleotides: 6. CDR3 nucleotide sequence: TGCGCCAGCAGCCAAGAAATAGCGGGGGTGGGGACCCAGTACTTC. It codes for CASSQEIAGVGTQYF.

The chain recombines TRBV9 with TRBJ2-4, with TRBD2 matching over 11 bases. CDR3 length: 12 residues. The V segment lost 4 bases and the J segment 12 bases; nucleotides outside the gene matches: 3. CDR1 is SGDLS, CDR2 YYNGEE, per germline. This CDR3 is CASSPGTSGQYF. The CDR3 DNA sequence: TGTGCCAGCAGCCCCGGGACTAGCGGTCAGTACTTC.

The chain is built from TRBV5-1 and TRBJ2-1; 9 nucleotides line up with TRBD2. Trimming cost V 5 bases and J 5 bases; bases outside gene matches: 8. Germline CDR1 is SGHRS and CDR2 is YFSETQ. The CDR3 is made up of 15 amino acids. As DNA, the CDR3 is TGCGCCAGCAGGATCGGGGCTAGCGGGAACAATGAGCAGTTCTTC. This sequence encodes CASRIGASGNNEQFF. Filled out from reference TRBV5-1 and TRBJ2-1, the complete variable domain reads KAGVTQTPRYLIKTRGQQVTLSCSPISGHRSVSWYQQTPGQGLQFLFEYFSETQRNKGNFPGRFSGRQFSNSRSEMNVSTLELGDSALYLCASRIGASGNNEQFFGPGTRLTVL.

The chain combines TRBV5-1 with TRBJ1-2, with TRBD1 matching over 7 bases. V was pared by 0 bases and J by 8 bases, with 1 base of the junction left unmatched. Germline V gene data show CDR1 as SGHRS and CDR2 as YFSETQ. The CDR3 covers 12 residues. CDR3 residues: CASSLVTGGYTF. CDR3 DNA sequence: TGCGCCAGCAGCTTGGTGACAGGGGGCTACACCTTC.

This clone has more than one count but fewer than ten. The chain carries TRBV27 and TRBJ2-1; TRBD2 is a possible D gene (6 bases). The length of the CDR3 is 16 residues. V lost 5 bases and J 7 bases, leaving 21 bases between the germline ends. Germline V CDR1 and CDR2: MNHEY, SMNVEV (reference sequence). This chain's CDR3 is CASSPSGGNVLNEQFF. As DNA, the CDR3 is TGTGCCAGCAGTCCCTCCGGAGGGAACGTTCTTAATGAGCAGTTCTTC.

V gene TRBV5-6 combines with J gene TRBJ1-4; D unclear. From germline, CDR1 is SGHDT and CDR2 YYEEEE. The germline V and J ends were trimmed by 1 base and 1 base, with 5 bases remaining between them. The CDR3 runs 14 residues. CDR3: CASSLYRTNEKLFF. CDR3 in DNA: TGTGCCAGCAGCTTGTACAGAACTAATGAAAAACTGTTTTTT. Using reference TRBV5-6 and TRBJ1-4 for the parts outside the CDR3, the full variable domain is DAGVTQSPTHLIKTRGQQVTLRCSPKSGHDTVSWYQQALGQGPQFIFQYYEEEERQRGNFPDRFSGHQFPNYSSELNVNALLLGDSALYLCASSLYRTNEKLFFGSGTQLSVL.

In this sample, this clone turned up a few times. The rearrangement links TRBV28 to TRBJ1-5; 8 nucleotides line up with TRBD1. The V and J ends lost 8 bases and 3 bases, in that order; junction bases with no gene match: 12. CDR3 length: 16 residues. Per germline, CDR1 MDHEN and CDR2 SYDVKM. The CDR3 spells CASSTISQGVNQPQHF. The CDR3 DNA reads TGTGCCAGCTCCACAATTTCACAGGGGGTCAATCAGCCCCAGCATTTT. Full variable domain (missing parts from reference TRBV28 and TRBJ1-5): DVKVTQSSRYLVKRTGEKVFLECVQDMDHENMFWYRQDPGLGLRLIYFSYDVKMKEKGDIPEGYSVSREKKERFSLILESASTNQTSMYLCASSTISQGVNQPQHFGDGTRLSIL.

The CDR3 DNA is TGTGCCAGCAGCACAACAGGGGGAGGTGGCTACACCTTC. Protein sequence: CASSTTGGGGYTF. V is TRBV7-9 and J is TRBJ1-2; 8 nucleotides line up with TRBD1. In germline, CDR1 is SEHNR, CDR2 FQNEAQ (reference sequence). The CDR3 is 13 residues long. After removal of 5 bases from V and 7 bases from J, the junction contained 6 bases not matched to a gene.

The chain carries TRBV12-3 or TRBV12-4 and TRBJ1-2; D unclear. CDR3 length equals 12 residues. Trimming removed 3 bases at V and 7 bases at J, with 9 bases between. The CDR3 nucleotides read TGTGCCAGCAGTTTGAAGAGCTTTGGCTACACCTTC. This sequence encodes CASSLKSFGYTF.